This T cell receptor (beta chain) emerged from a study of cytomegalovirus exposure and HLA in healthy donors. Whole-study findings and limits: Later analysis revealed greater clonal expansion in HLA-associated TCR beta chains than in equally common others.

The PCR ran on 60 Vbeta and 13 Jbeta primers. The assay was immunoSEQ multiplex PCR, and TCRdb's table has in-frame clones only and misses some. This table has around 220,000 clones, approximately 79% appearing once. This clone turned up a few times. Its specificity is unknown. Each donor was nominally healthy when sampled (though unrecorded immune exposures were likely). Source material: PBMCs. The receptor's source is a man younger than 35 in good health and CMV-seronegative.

This CDR3 reads CASSQAYENTEAFF. CDR3 sequence (DNA): TGCGCCAGCAGTCAGGCCTACGAGAACACTGAAGCTTTCTTT. The rearrangement links TRBV5-1 to TRBJ1-1; no definite D call. From germline, CDR1 is SGHRS and CDR2 YFSETQ. This CDR3 region has 14 residues. V lost 5 bases and J 1 base, leaving 12 bases between the germline ends.